The T cell receptor (beta chain) described here comes from a study of ipilimumab plus nivolumab after autologous stem cell transplantation. This table comes from immunoSEQ multiplex PCR, and its TCRdb copy is limited to in-frame clones, with some not included. The data show fewer than 85,000 clones, with 83% seen just once and roughly 2% held by the top ten. Germline trimming cut 5 bases from V and 5 bases from J; bases unmatched to any gene: 15. Germline V gene sequence: CDR1 SGHRS, CDR2 YFSETQ. The CDR3 spans 17 residues. The clonotype originates from a male donor with diffuse large B-cell lymphoma. V usage is TRBV5-1 and J usage is TRBJ2-5, with 10 bases identical to TRBD1. The sample here was PBMCs, taken in a trial of ipilimumab plus nivolumab as post-transplant consolidation. The CDR3 sequence: CASSHRDRGPSGETQYF. CDR3 coding DNA: TGCGCCAGCAGTCACCGGGACAGGGGACCATCGGGGGAGACCCAGTACTTC. Supplemented by reference TRBV5-1 and TRBJ2-5, the full variable domain reads KAGVTQTPRYLIKTRGQQVTLSCSPISGHRSVSWYQQTPGQGLQFLFEYFSETQRNKGNFPGRFSGRQFSNSRSEMNVSTLELGDSALYLCASSHRDRGPSGETQYFGPGTRLLVL.